This TCR beta chain was captured in a study of radiotherapy plus CTLA-4 blockade in lung cancer. V trimming: 5 bases; J trimming: 6 bases; junction bases outside the gene matches: 24. This CDR3 spans 19 amino acids. The germline V gene encodes CDR1 SGHNT and CDR2 YENEEA. Sequencing used immunoSEQ multiplex PCR; TCRdb keeps in-frame clones, though not all of them. The sample yields tens of thousands of clones, less than 80% seen once. This specimen was peripheral blood, taken from a patient treated with radiotherapy plus ipilimumab. V is TRBV11-3 and J is TRBJ2-7; 8 bases agree with TRBD2. This receptor was taken from a human donor with non-small cell lung cancer that progressed on radiotherapy plus ipilimumab. CDR3: CASSPSELAVTPGPREQYF. The DNA for the CDR3 is TGTGCCAGCAGCCCGAGTGAACTAGCGGTAACCCCGGGTCCCCGCGAGCAGTACTTC. Based on the CDR3 plus reference TRBV11-3 and TRBJ2-7, the full variable domain is EAGVVQSPRYKIIEKKQPVAFWCNPISGHNTLYWYLQNLGQGPELLIRYENEEAVDDSQLPKDRFSAERLKGVDSTLKIQPAELGDSAVYLCASSPSELAVTPGPREQYFGPGTRLTVT.